A single sample gave rise to the 15 T cell receptor beta chains below, sequenced in a study of T cell changes during pregnancy in multiple sclerosis (dated by TCRdb to between 2019 and 2020). The method behind the library was the immunoSEQ multiplex PCR assay. This immuneACCESS table, as held by TCRdb, lists in-frame sequences with V and J called but not all clones. Of the missing ones, under half trace to an unresolved V gene in checked studies; the others have no known cause. The sample data list 35,000 to 40,000 clones, and about 90% of these were observed just once. Clones ranked in the top ten supply less than 0.9% of the sample. The sample was CD4+ T cells from peripheral blood mononuclear cells, taken in the third trimester of pregnancy. These TCRs come from a female donor with multiple sclerosis, enrolled in a pregnancy study.

The V and J genes are TRBV5-4 and TRBJ2-5; 8 bases map to TRBD1. Germline V gene data show CDR1 as SGHNT and CDR2 as YYREEE (reference sequence). CDR3 size: 14 residues. With 4 bases clipped from V and 5 bases from J, the junction kept 7 bases outside the gene matches. The CDR3 reads CASSLQGVGETQYF. The CDR3 nucleotides are TGTGCCAGCAGCCTACAGGGGGTAGGGGAGACCCAGTACTTC. The variable domain in full, with the rest retrieved from reference TRBV5-4 and TRBJ2-5, is ETGVTQSPTHLIKTRGQQVTLRCSSQSGHNTVSWYQQALGQGPQFIFQYYREEENGRGNFPPRFSGLQFPNYSSELNVNALELDDSALYLCASSLQGVGETQYFGPGTRLLVL.

The chain joins TRBV5-1 to TRBJ2-5; D might be TRBD1 (5 bases). Trimming left V 4 bases short and J 5 bases short, with 9 bases between. This CDR3 comprises 12 residues. The V gene's germline CDR1 is SGHRS and CDR2 YFSETQ. The CDR3, as DNA: TGCGCCAGCAGCAGGGGAATGGAGACCCAGTACTTC. This encodes CASSRGMETQYF.

This sequence joins TRBV27 and TRBJ2-5, with TRBD2 as a possible D gene (5 bases). The CDR3 consists of 15 residues. Germline V gives CDR1 MNHEY, CDR2 SMNVEV (reference sequence). Trimming stripped 4 bases from V and 1 base from J, with 13 bases between. The CDR3 DNA sequence: TGTGCCAGCAGTTCCGGGGTAAGAACCCAAGAGACCCAGTACTTC. This codes for CASSSGVRTQETQYF.

The chain links TRBV6-1 to TRBJ1-4; 7 bases match TRBD1. CDR3 length: 15 residues. The V gene end was trimmed by 6 bases and the J gene end by 7 bases; junction bases not matched to a gene: 11. Germline CDR1 is MNHNS and CDR2 is SASEGT. The CDR3 here is CASREPTGVGEKLFF. The DNA for the CDR3 is TGTGCCAGCAGGGAGCCAACAGGGGTGGGTGAAAAACTGTTTTTT.

The genes are TRBV5-1 and TRBJ1-3, with 7 bases fitting TRBD1. The CDR3 length is 14 residues. Germline CDR1 is SGHRS and CDR2 is YFSETQ. J lost 8 bases, V lost 3 bases, and 8 bases had no gene match. The CDR3 here is CASSSDRAADTIYF. The CDR3 nucleotides are TGCGCCAGCAGCTCAGACAGGGCCGCGGACACCATATATTTT.

This chain uses TRBV2 with TRBJ1-2; D perhaps matches TRBD1 (6 bases). Trimming shortened V by 5 bases and J by 6 bases, and 13 bases separated the two germline ends. Per germline, CDR1 SNHLY and CDR2 FYNNEI. The CDR3 loop spans 13 amino acids. CDR3 DNA sequence: TGTGCCAGCAGTAGCAACAGGGATCATGGCTACACCTTC. Amino acids: CASSSNRDHGYTF.

The chain couples TRBV5-1 to TRBJ2-4; TRBD1 is a possible D gene (5 bases). The CDR3 totals 16 residues. V lost 0 bases, J lost 9 bases, and 19 bases lay in between. CDR1 and CDR2 (germline): SGHRS, YFSETQ. In DNA, the CDR3 is TGCGCCAGCAGCTTGGTGCCAGCGTTTCAGGGTGGCATTCAGTACTTC. This codes for CASSLVPAFQGGIQYF.

This chain links TRBV2 with TRBJ1-3; D not certain. The germline V gene encodes CDR1 SNHLY and CDR2 FYNNEI. The CDR3 contains 16 residues. V dropped 3 bases and J dropped 2 bases, with 14 bases sitting between them. The CDR3 region is CASSEVDLAAGNTIYF. The DNA of the CDR3 is TGTGCCAGCAGTGAGGTAGATCTAGCCGCTGGAAACACCATATATTTT.

A single count supports this clone. The J gene is TRBJ1-4, the V gene TRBV4-1; weak D call: TRBD1 (6 bases). Trimming pared 0 bases from V and 11 bases from J, leaving 19 bases between. The germline V gene has CDR1 MGHRA and CDR2 YSYEKL. This CDR3 region has 16 residues. The CDR3 DNA reads as TGCGCCAGCAGCCAAGATGACGTGACAGGCCTGGGTAAACTGTTTTTT. Protein sequence: CASSQDDVTGLGKLFF.

The chain joins TRBV11-2 to TRBJ1-1; 9 positions match TRBD1. The germline V gene has CDR1 SGHAT and CDR2 FQNNGV. CDR3 size: 17 residues. V dropped 5 bases and J dropped 1; count of bases not matched to a gene: 11. The CDR3 bases are TGTGCCAGCAGCCGGGGACAGGGTACGACTTCGAACACTGAAGCTTTCTTT. It translates to CASSRGQGTTSNTEAFF.

The chain has TRBV5-1 and TRBJ2-2; 10 nucleotides line up with TRBD2. The junction had 8 bases not matched to a gene; V was cut back by 0 bases and J by 6 bases. The CDR3 is 17 residues long. Germline CDR1 reads SGHRS; CDR2 reads YFSETQ. This CDR3 reads CASSLEASGSVPGELFF. DNA for the CDR3: TGCGCCAGCAGCTTGGAGGCTAGCGGGAGTGTACCCGGGGAGCTGTTTTTT.

The chain employs TRBV5-1 and TRBJ1-1, with D unresolved. This CDR3 spans 14 amino acids. The V end lost 0 bases, the J end lost 1 base, and 7 bases lay between the germline ends. The V gene's germline CDR1 is SGHRS and CDR2 YFSETQ. CDR3 amino acids: CASSLERGNTEAFF. CDR3 coding DNA: TGCGCCAGCAGCTTGGAGAGAGGGAACACTGAAGCTTTCTTT.

This chain joins TRBV4-1 and TRBJ1-2; possible D gene TRBD1, 6 bases. The length of the CDR3 is 16 residues. Trimming removed 0 bases at V and 6 bases at J, with 17 bases between. Germline assignment: CDR1 MGHRA and CDR2 YSYEKL. The CDR3 nucleotides are TGCGCCAGCAGCCAAGATTTTGGCAGGGGAAGGGATGGCTACACCTTC. It encodes CASSQDFGRGRDGYTF.

The rearrangement links TRBV7-9 to TRBJ2-3; TRBD1 matches 8 bases. CDR3 length: 16 residues. Unmatched junction bases numbered 8, after V lost 5 bases and J lost 1 base. Germline loops: CDR1 SEHNR, CDR2 FQNEAQ (reference sequence). The CDR3 region has the DNA TGTGCCAGCAGCCCTAGGGGACAGGCCCGCACAGATACGCAGTATTTT. Amino acids: CASSPRGQARTDTQYF.

The chain combines TRBV29-1 with TRBJ2-5; maybe TRBD2 (6 bases). The germline CDR1 and CDR2 sequences are SQVTM and ANQGSEA. CDR3 length: 14 amino acids. Trimming shortened V by 3 bases and J by 0 bases, and 11 bases separated the two germline ends. In nucleotides, the CDR3 is TGCAGCGTTGAGGGCGGGGAGTACCAAGAGACCCAGTACTTC. Translation gives CSVEGGEYQETQYF.